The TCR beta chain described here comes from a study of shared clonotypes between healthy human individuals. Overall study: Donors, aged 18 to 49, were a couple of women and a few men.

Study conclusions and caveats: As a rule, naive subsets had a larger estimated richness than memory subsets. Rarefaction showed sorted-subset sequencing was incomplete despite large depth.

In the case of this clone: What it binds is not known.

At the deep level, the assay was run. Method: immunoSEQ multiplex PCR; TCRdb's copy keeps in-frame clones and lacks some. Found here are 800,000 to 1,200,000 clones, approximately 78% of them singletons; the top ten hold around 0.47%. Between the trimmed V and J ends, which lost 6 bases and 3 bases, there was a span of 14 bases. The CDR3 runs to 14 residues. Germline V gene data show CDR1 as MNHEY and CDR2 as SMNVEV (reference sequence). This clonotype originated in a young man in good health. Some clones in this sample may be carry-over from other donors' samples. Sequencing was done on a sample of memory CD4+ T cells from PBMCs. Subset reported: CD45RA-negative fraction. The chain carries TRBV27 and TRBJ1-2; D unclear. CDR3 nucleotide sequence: TGTGCCAGCAGGCCCAGAGGTGGGGACTATGGCTACACCTTC. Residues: CASRPRGGDYGYTF.